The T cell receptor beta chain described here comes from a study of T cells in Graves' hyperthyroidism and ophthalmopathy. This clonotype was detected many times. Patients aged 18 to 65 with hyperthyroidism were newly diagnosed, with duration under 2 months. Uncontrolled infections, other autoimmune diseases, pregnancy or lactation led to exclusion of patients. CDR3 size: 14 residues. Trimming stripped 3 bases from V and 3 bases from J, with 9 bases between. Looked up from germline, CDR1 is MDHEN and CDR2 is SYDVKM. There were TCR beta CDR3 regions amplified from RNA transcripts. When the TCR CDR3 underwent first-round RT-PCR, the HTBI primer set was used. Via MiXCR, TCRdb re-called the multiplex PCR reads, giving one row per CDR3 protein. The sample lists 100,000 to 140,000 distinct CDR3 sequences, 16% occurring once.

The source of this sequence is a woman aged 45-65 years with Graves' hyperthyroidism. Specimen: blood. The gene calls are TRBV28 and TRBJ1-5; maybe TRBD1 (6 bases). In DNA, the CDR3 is TGTGCCAGCAGTTTGGGGGGCACCAATCAGCCCCAGCATTTT. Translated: CASSLGGTNQPQHF.